The entry below gives a single TCR beta chain sequence along with its context. Its specificity is unknown. The sample comes from a study of Ad26.COV2.S vaccination and SARS-CoV-2 variants. Study conclusions and caveats: Similar non-spike TCR breadth was seen in vaccine and placebo recipients.

Treatment here: around 19 received Ad26.COV2.S at low or high dose, single or two shots; 5 received placebo; per-sample allocation not given. The study sampled participants on day 63 after the first vaccine or placebo injection. Data came from immunoSEQ multiplex PCR; TCRdb stores just in-frame clones and leaves some out. This table holds some 350,000 clones, 75% to 90% found once. Trimming took 6 bases from V and 4 from J; bases not matched to a gene: 4. Germline V gives CDR1 SQVTM, CDR2 ANQGSEA. This CDR3 contains 13 residues. The source material was peripheral blood, sampled in a trial of Ad26.COV2.S vaccine versus placebo. The chain is built from TRBV29-1 and TRBJ2-2; the match to TRBD1 covers 8 bases. The source of this sequence is a person aged 18 to 59 who received the Ad26.COV2.S COVID-19 vaccine or a placebo. The CDR3 loop is CSVDRAGTGELFF. In DNA, the CDR3 is TGCAGCGTGGACAGGGCGGGCACCGGGGAGCTGTTTTTT.